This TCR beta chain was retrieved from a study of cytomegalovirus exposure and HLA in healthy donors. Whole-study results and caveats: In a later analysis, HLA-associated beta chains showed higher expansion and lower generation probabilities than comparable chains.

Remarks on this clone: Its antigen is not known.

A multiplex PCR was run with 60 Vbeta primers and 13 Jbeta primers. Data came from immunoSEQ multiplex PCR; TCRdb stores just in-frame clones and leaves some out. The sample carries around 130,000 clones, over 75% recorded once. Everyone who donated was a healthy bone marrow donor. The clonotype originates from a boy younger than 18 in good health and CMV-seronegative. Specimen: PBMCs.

The CDR3 sequence: CASSLRTGLPKNIQYF. The CDR3 DNA is TGCGCCAGCAGTCTAAGGACAGGGCTCCCCAAAAACATTCAGTACTTC. The gene calls are TRBV23-1 and TRBJ2-4; 8 bases map to TRBD1. TRBV23-1 counts as an open reading frame of uncertain function. The CDR3 extends over 16 amino acids. With V trimmed by 4 bases and J by 2 bases, 7 bases remained unmatched.